What follows are 11 T cell receptor beta chains derived from one specimen sequenced in a study of tumor-infiltrating lymphocytes in primary liver carcinoma. Blood RNA came from unsorted whole blood; germline DNA was also extracted. A constant-region primer served to make TCR beta cDNA from about 500 ng total RNA. Three nested multiplex PCR rounds, a slightly modified ARM-PCR, produced the libraries for TCR beta. Researchers ran the first two PCR rounds for approximately 10 cycles each with TRBV1-TRBV30 forward primers and a C-beta reverse primer. TCRdb reprocessed the multiplex PCR reads with MiXCR, giving one entry per CDR3 protein. The sample lists some 320,000 distinct CDR3 sequences, 65% occurring once. Sequencing input: peripheral blood. Receptors were obtained from a man aged 40-55 years with primary liver carcinoma and hepatitis B virus infection.

This clonotype occurred once. The junction and the germline gene differ at one end; a read error may be behind it. This chain uses TRBV10-3 with TRBJ1-1; 7 nucleotides agree with TRBD1. Germline-derived CDR1 and CDR2 are ENHRY and SYGVKD. This CDR3 has 13 amino acids. The CDR3 DNA sequence: TGTCCCATCAGGACAGGATTGAACACTGAAGCTTTCTTT. This encodes CPIRTGLNTEAFF.

At least ten counts were recorded for this clonotype. The chain links TRBV10-3 to TRBJ2-7, with TRBD1 as a possible D gene (6 bases). V shed 0 bases and J shed 3 bases, with 9 bases lying between them. The germline CDR1 and CDR2 sequences are ENHRY and SYGVKD. This CDR3 has 14 residues. CDR3 in amino acids: CAISESTGSYEQYF. DNA of the CDR3: TGTGCCATCAGTGAGTCTACAGGGAGCTACGAGCAGTACTTC.

This sequence joins TRBV7-9 and TRBJ2-5; D is uncertain. The CDR3 loop spans 13 amino acids. Germline CDR1 reads SEHNR; CDR2 reads FQNEAQ (reference sequence). With 5 bases removed from V and 10 bases from J, the gap between germline ends came to 17 bases. CDR3 DNA: TGTGCCAGCAGCGTCAAGCCCCTGGAAAACCAGTACTTC. Its protein product is CASSVKPLENQYF.

The V and J genes are TRBV11-1 and TRBJ2-1; 9 nucleotides line up with TRBD2. With 5 bases clipped from V and 13 bases from J, the junction kept 18 bases outside the gene matches. The germline gives CDR1 SGHAT, CDR2 FQDESV (reference sequence). The length of the CDR3 is 16 residues. CDR3 nucleotides: TGTGCCAGCAGCCAAAGGACTAGCGTGAGTTGGGGTGAACAGTTCTTC. It yields the protein CASSQRTSVSWGEQFF.

The chain recombines TRBV7-9 with TRBJ1-2; the match to TRBD1 covers 10 bases. This CDR3 is 15 amino acids long. Trimming at V came to 4 bases and at J to 1 base, leaving 3 bases not matched to a gene. Germline-derived CDR1 and CDR2 are SEHNR and FQNEAQ (reference sequence). The chain's CDR3 is CASSYGTGDNYGYTF. DNA of the CDR3: TGTGCCAGCAGCTACGGGACAGGGGATAACTATGGCTACACCTTC. Variable domain in full (rest from reference TRBV7-9 and TRBJ1-2): DTGVSQNPRHKITKRGQNVTFRCDPISEHNRLYWYRQTLGQGPEFLTYFQNEAQLEKSRLLSDRFSAERPKGSFSTLEIQRTEQGDSAMYLCASSYGTGDNYGYTFGSGTRLTVV.

Points on this clonotype: At one boundary the junction diverges from the germline segment, which might be a read error. The DNA of the CDR3 is TGTGTCAGCAGTTACAACGGGGGGGATACGCAGTATTTT. This codes for CVSSYNGGDTQYF. This chain links TRBV6-5 with TRBJ2-3; 7 positions match TRBD2. The length of the CDR3 is 13 residues. The germline CDR1 and CDR2 sequences are MNHEY and SVGAGI.

In this sample, this clonotype turned up once. The chain has TRBV6-1 and TRBJ2-5, with D perhaps matching TRBD1 (5 bases). The germline V gene has CDR1 MNHNS and CDR2 SASEGT. V was clipped by 7 bases and J by 6 bases, with 18 bases between them. The CDR3 spans 14 residues. The CDR3: CASTREGELKTQYF. Here the CDR3 DNA reads TGTGCCAGCACCAGGGAAGGAGAGCTGAAGACCCAGTACTTC.

This clonotype was seen a single time. The junction departs from the called germline gene at one end, perhaps through a read error. The gene calls are TRBV5-4 and TRBJ2-1, with D possibly being TRBD1 (5 bases). Germline assignment: CDR1 SGHNT and CDR2 YYREEE (reference sequence). The CDR3 is 13 amino acids. The CDR3 here is CARSSTDYNEQFF. The DNA of the CDR3 is TGTGCCAGAAGCTCGACAGATTACAATGAGCAGTTCTTC.

As concerns this clonotype: A read error may explain this, as a much larger clone is one base away. This chain links TRBV10-2 with TRBJ2-1; 8 nucleotides align to TRBD2. This CDR3 spans 19 amino acids. Germline CDR1 is WSHSY and CDR2 is SAAADI. Unmatched junction bases numbered 14, after V lost 1 base and J lost 3 bases. The chain's CDR3 is CASSEYRISGTFFYNEQFF. The CDR3 region has the DNA TGCGCCAGCAGTGAGTATCGGATTAGCGGGACGTTCTTCTACAATGAGCAGTTCTTC.

As concerns this clonotype: The conserved closing phenylalanine or tryptophan is absent in this CDR3, likely reflecting a read error. The CDR3: CASSLTGENTDTQYL. CDR3 nucleotides: TGTGCCAGCAGTTTGACTGGCGAGAACACAGATACGCAGTATCTT. The chain employs TRBV12-3 or TRBV12-4 and TRBJ2-3, with unresolved D. The V and J ends lost 3 bases and 2 bases respectively, with 12 bases between them. CDR3 length equals 15 residues.

In this sample, this clonotype turned up many times. This rearrangement joins TRBV6-6 to TRBJ2-1; D may be TRBD2 (5 bases). Trimming removed 0 bases from V and 0 bases from J, with 6 bases in between. The CDR3 covers 15 residues. Germline CDR1 and CDR2: MNHNY and SVGAGI (reference sequence). CDR3 coding DNA: TGTGCCAGCAGTTACTCAGGGAGCTCCTACAATGAGCAGTTCTTC. This codes for CASSYSGSSYNEQFF.